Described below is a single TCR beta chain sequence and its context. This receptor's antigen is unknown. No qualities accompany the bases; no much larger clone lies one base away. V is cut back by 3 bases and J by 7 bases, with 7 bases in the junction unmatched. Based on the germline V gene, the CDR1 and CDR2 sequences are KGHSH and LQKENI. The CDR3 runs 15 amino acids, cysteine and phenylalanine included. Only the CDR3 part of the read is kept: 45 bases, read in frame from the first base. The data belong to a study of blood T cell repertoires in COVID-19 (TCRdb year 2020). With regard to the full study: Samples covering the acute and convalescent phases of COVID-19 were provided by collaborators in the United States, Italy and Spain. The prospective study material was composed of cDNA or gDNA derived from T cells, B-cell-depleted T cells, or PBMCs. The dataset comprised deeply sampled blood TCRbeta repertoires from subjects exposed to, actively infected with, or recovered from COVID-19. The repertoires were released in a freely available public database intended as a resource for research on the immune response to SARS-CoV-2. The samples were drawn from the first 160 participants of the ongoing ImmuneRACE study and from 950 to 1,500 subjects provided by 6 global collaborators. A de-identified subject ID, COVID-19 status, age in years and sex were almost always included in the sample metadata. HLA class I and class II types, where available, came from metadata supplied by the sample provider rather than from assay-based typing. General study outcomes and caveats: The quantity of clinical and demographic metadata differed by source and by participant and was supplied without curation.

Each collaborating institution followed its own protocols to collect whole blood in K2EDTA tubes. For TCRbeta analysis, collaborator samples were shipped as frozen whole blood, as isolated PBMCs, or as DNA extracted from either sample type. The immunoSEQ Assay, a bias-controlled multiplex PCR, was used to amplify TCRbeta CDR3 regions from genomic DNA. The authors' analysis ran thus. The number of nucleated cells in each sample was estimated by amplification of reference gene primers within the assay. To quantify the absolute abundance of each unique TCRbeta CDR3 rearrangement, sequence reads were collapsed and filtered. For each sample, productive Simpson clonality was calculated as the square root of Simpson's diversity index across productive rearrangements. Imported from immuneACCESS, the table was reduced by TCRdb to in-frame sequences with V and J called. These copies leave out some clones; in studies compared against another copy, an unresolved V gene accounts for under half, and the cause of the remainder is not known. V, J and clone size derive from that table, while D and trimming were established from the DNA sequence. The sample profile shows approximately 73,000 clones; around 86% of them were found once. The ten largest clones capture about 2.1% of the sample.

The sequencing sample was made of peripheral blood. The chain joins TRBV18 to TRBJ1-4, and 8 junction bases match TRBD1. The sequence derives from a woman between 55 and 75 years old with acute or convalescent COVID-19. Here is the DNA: TGTGCCAGCTCACCCGGTGGACAGGGAAGTGAAAAACTGTTTTTT. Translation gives CASSPGGQGSEKLFF.